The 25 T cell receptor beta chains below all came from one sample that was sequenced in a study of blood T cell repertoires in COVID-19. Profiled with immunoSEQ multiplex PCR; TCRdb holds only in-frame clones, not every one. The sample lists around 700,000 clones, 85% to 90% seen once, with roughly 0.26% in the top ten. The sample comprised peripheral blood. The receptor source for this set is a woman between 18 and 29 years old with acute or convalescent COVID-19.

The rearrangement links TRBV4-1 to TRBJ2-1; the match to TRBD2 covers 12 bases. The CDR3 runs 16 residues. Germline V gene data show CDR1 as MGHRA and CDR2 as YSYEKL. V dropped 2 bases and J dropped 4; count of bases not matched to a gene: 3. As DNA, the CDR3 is TGCGCCAGCAGCCAATGGACTAGCGGGACGTACAATGAGCAGTTCTTC. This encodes CASSQWTSGTYNEQFF.

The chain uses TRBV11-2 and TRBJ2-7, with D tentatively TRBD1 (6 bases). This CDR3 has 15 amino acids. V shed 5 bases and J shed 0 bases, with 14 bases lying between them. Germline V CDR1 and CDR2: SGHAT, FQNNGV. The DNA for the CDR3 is TGTGCCAGCAGCCAGATGGGGGCCACCTCCTACGAGCAGTACTTC. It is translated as CASSQMGATSYEQYF.

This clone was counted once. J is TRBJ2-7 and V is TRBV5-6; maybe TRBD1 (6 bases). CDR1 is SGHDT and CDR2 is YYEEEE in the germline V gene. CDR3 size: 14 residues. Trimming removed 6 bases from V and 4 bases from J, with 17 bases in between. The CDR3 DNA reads TGTGCCAGCAAACTGGTAGGACAGCCGTACGAGCAGTACTTC. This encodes CASKLVGQPYEQYF. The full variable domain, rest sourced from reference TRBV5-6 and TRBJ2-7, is DAGVTQSPTHLIKTRGQQVTLRCSPKSGHDTVSWYQQALGQGPQFIFQYYEEEERQRGNFPDRFSGHQFPNYSSELNVNALLLGDSALYLCASKLVGQPYEQYFGPGTRLTVT.

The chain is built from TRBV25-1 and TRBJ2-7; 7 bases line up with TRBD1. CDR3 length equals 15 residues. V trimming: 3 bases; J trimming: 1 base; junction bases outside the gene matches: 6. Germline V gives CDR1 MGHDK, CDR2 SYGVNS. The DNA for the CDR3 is TGTGCCAGCAGTGATCCCTACAGGGGATCCTACGAGCAGTACTTC. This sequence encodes CASSDPYRGSYEQYF.

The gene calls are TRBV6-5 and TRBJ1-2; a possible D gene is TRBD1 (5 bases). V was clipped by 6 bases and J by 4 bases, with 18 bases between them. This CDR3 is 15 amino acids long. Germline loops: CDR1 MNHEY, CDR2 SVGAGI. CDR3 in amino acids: CASSRGHDLVYGYTF. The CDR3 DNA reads TGTGCCAGCAGCCGCGGACACGACCTAGTCTATGGCTACACCTTC.

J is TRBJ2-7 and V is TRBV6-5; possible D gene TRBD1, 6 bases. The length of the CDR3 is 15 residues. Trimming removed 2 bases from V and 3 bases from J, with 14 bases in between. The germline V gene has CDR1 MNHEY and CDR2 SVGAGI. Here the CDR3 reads CASSYRDTSYYEQYF. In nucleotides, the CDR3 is TGTGCCAGCAGTTACCGGGACACATCCTACTACGAGCAGTACTTC.

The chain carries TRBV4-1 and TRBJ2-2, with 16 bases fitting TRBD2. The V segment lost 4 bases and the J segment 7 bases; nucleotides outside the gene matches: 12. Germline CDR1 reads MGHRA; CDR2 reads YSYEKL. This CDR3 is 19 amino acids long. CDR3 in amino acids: CASSLDPGTSGGVSGELFF. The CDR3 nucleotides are TGCGCCAGCAGCCTCGACCCCGGGACTAGCGGGGGGGTGAGCGGGGAGCTGTTTTTT.

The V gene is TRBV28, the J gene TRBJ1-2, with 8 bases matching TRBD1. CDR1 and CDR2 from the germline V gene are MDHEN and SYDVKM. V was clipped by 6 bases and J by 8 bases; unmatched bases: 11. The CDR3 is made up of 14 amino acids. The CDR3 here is CASSLGGRGQGYTF. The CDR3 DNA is TGTGCCAGCAGCCTTGGAGGCAGGGGGCAAGGCTACACCTTC.

DNA of the CDR3: TGTGCCAGCTCACCCGGACAGGGGGGCAGGTACGAGCAGTACTTC. Residues: CASSPGQGGRYEQYF. This chain joins TRBV18 and TRBJ2-7, with 10 bases that match TRBD1. The CDR3 has 15 residues. From germline, CDR1 is KGHSH and CDR2 LQKENI. Germline trimming cut 3 bases from V and 4 bases from J; bases unmatched to any gene: 6. Combining the CDR3 with reference TRBV18 and TRBJ2-7 gives the whole variable domain NAGVMQNPRHLVRRRGQEARLRCSPMKGHSHVYWYRQLPEEGLKFMVYLQKENIIDESGMPKERFSAEFPKEGPSILRIQQVVRGDSAAYFCASSPGQGGRYEQYFGPGTRLTVT.

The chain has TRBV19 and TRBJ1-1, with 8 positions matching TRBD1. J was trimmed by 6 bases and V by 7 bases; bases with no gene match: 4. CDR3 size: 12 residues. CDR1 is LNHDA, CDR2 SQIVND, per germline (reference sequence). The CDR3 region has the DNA TGTGCCAGTAATCACAGGGGGTCTGAAGCTTTCTTT. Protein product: CASNHRGSEAFF.

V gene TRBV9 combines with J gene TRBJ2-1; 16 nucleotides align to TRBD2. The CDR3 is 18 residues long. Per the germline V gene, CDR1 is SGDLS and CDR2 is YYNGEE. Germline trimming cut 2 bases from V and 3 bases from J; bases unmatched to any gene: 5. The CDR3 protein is CASSVGLAGGLGYNEQFF. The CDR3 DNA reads TGTGCCAGCAGCGTGGGACTAGCGGGGGGGCTGGGCTACAATGAGCAGTTCTTC.

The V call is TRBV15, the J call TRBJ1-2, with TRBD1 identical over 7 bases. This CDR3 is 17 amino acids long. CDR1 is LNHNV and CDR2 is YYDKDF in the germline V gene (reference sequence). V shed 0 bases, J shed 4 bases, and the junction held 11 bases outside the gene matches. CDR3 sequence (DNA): TGTGCCACCAGCAGAGATATGTGGGGGGACAGCAGCTATGGCTACACCTTC. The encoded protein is CATSRDMWGDSSYGYTF.

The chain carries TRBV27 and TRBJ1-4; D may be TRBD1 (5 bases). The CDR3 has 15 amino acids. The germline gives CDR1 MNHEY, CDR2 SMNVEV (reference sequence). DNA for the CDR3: TGTGCATCTGGGGGGAATTTCGCAACTAATGAAAAACTGTTTTTT. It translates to CASGGNFATNEKLFF.

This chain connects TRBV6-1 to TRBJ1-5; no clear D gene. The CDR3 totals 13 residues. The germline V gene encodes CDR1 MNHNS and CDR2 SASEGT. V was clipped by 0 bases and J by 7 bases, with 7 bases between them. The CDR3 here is CASSEAGQQPQHF. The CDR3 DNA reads TGTGCCAGCAGTGAAGCGGGCCAGCAGCCCCAGCATTTT.

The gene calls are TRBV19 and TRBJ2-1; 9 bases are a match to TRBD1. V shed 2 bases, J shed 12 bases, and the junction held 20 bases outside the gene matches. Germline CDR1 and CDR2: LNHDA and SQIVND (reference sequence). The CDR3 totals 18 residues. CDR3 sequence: CASSILVATGGIFAGQFF. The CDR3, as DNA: TGTGCCAGTAGTATATTGGTTGCGACAGGGGGAATTTTTGCGGGGCAGTTCTTC.

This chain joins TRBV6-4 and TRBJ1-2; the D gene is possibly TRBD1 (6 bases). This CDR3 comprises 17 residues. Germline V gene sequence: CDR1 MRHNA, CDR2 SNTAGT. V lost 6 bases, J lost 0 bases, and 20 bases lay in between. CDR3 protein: CASSPEVLDSPNYGYTF. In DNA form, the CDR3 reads TGTGCCAGCAGCCCCGAAGTGTTGGACAGCCCTAACTATGGCTACACCTTC.

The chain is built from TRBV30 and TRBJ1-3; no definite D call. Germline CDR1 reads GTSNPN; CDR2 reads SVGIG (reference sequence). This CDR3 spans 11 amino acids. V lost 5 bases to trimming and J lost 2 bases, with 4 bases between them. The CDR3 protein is CAWGTGNTIYF. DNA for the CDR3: TGTGCCTGGGGCACTGGAAACACCATATATTTT.

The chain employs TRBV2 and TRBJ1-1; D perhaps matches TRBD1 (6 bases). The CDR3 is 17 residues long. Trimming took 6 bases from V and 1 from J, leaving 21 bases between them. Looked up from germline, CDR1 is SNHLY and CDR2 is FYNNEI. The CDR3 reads CASSLGGGVMKNTEAFF. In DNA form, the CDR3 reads TGTGCCAGCAGCCTGGGAGGGGGTGTTATGAAGAACACTGAAGCTTTCTTT.

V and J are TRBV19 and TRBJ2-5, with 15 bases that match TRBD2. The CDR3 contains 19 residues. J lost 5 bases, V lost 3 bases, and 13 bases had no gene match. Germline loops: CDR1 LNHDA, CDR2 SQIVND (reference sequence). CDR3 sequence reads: CASSIWPGTSGGPEETQYF. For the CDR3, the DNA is TGTGCCAGTAGTATCTGGCCAGGGACTAGCGGGGGGCCGGAGGAGACCCAGTACTTC.

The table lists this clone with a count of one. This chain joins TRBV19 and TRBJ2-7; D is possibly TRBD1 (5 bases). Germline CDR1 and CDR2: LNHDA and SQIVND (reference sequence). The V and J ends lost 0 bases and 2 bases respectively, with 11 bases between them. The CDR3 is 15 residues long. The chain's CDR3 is CASSIDWQGPYEQYF. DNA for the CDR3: TGTGCCAGTAGTATAGATTGGCAGGGCCCCTACGAGCAGTACTTC.

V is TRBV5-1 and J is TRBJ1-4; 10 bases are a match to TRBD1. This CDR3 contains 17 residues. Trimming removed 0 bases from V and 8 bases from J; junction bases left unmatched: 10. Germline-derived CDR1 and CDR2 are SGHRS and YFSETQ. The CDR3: CASSLEGAGTGDEKLFF. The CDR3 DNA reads TGCGCCAGCAGCTTGGAAGGTGCCGGGACAGGGGACGAAAAACTGTTTTTT.

CDR3 amino acids: CASSLVGSGDGETQYF. The CDR3 DNA sequence: TGTGCCAGCAGCTTAGTGGGTAGCGGGGATGGGGAGACCCAGTACTTC. The chain joins TRBV7-2 to TRBJ2-5; the match to TRBD2 covers 8 bases. Germline V lookup: CDR1 SGHTA, CDR2 FQGNSA. The ends lost 1 base at V and 5 bases at J; junction bases unmatched: 9. The CDR3 sequence is 16 residues long.

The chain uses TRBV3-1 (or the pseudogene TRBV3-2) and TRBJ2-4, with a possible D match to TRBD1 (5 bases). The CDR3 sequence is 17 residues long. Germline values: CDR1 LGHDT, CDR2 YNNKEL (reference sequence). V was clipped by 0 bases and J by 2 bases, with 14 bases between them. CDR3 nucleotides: TGTGCCAGCAGCCAAGATCCGATAGGGGATCCCAAAAACATTCAGTACTTC. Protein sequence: CASSQDPIGDPKNIQYF.

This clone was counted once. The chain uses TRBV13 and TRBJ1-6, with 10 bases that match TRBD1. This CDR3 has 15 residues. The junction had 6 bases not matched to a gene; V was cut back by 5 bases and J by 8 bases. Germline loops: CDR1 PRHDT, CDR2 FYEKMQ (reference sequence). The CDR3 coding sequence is TGTGCCAGCAGCCCACAGACAGGGGGCGATTCACCCCTCCACTTT. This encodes CASSPQTGGDSPLHF.

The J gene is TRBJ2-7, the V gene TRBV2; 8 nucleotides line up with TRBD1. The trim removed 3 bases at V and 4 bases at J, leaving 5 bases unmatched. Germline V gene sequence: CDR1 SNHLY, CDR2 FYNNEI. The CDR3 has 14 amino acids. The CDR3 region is CASSDIRQGYEQYF. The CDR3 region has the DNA TGTGCCAGCAGTGATATTAGACAGGGGTACGAGCAGTACTTC.